These 21 T cell receptor beta chains were sequenced from one sample in a study of T cells in Graves' hyperthyroidism and ophthalmopathy. Amplified TCR beta CDR3 regions derived from RNA transcripts. HTBI primers were used for first-round RT-PCR of the TCR CDR3. TCRdb recomputed calls from the multiplex PCR reads with MiXCR, one row per CDR3 protein. The data show more than 500,000 distinct CDR3 sequences, approximately 15% seen once. The specimen was blood. The receptors come from a woman in her thirties or forties with Graves' hyperthyroidism.

This clonotype was seen at least ten times. The chain uses TRBV2 and TRBJ1-5; D unclear. Trimming took 2 bases from V and 1 from J, leaving 6 bases between them. Germline CDR1 SNHLY, CDR2 FYNNEI. The CDR3 is 14 amino acids. The CDR3: CASSETVSNQPQHF. CDR3 nucleotides: TGTGCCAGCAGTGAAACGGTGAGCAATCAGCCCCAGCATTTT. Complete variable domain (other parts from reference TRBV2 and TRBJ1-5): EPEVTQTPSHQVTQMGQEVILRCVPISNHLYFYWYRQILGQKVEFLVSFYNNEISEKSEIFDDQFSVERPDGSNFTLKIRSTKLEDSAMYFCASSETVSNQPQHFGDGTRLSIL.

Many counts were recorded for this clonotype. A read error may account for a junction end that differs from germline. CDR3 sequence (DNA): TGCGCCAGCAACTTGCCGGCGGGTAGCTCCTACAATGAGCAGTTCTTC. Translated: CASNLPAGSSYNEQFF. V usage is TRBV5-1 and J usage is TRBJ2-1, with a possible D match to TRBD2 (5 bases). CDR1 and CDR2 (germline): SGHRS, YFSETQ. The CDR3 runs to 16 residues.

This clonotype has at least ten counts. The chain recombines TRBV10-1 with TRBJ2-2; weak D call: TRBD1 (6 bases). V was shortened by 6 bases and J by 7 bases, with 9 bases between the two germline ends. This CDR3 is 12 amino acids long. Per the germline V gene, CDR1 is WNHNN and CDR2 is SYGVQD (reference sequence). DNA of the CDR3: TGCGCCAGCAGCGCACAGGGCGGGGAGCTGTTTTTT. Protein sequence: CASSAQGGELFF.

This clonotype was recorded many times. This sequence joins TRBV27 and TRBJ2-7; maybe TRBD1 (6 bases). With 0 bases removed from V and 3 bases from J, the gap between germline ends came to 9 bases. The germline V gene encodes CDR1 MNHEY and CDR2 SMNVEV (reference sequence). The CDR3 length is 14 residues. Written as DNA, the CDR3 is TGTGCCAGCAGTTTATCCCGGGGACACTACGAGCAGTACTTC. The encoded protein is CASSLSRGHYEQYF.

This clonotype was detected many times. The rearrangement joins TRBV6-1 to TRBJ2-2; D is uncertain. Germline lookup yields CDR1 MNHNS and CDR2 SASEGT. V lost 1 base, J lost 5 bases, and 8 bases lay in between. CDR3 length: 14 amino acids. The CDR3 DNA is TGTGCCAGCAGTGAAGGGTTCGAGACCGGGGAGCTGTTTTTT. It yields the protein CASSEGFETGELFF.

This clonotype has a handful of counts. The chain recombines TRBV12-3 or TRBV12-4 with TRBJ2-1; D possibly matches TRBD1 or TRBD2 (5 bases each). The CDR3 contains 15 residues. The V end lost 3 bases, the J end lost 6 bases, and 15 bases lay between the germline ends. This CDR3 is CASSLQMGVGNEQFF. Here the CDR3 DNA reads TGTGCCAGCAGTTTGCAAATGGGGGTTGGCAATGAGCAGTTCTTC.

This clonotype was found many times. The rearrangement links TRBV2 to TRBJ1-1; D remains unclear. There are 15 residues in the CDR3. Trimming removed 5 bases at V and 0 bases at J, with 13 bases between. CDR1 is SNHLY, CDR2 FYNNEI, per germline. The CDR3 reads CASSLRLQLNTEAFF. The CDR3 bases are TGTGCCAGCAGTCTCAGGTTACAGCTGAACACTGAAGCTTTCTTT.

This clonotype was seen ten or more times. The chain recombines TRBV28 with TRBJ2-1; D remains unclear. In germline, CDR1 is MDHEN, CDR2 SYDVKM. This CDR3 comprises 14 residues. The ends were cut back, 5 bases at V and 5 bases at J, with 13 bases in the middle. CDR3 in DNA: TGTGCCAGCAGTCCCCGTTGGAGCAACAATGAGCAGTTCTTC. Translated: CASSPRWSNNEQFF.

This sequence joins TRBV28 and TRBJ1-5; D possibly corresponds to TRBD1 (6 bases). The CDR3 is made up of 13 amino acids. Trimming removed 7 bases from V and 9 bases from J, with 16 bases in between. Germline values: CDR1 MDHEN, CDR2 SYDVKM. The CDR3 protein is CASTRTGGPPQHF. The CDR3 bases are TGTGCCAGCACCCGGACCGGGGGGCCGCCCCAGCATTTT.

This clonotype occurred many times. This chain uses TRBV7-9 with TRBJ1-2; D gene uncertain. Germline V gene sequence: CDR1 SEHNR, CDR2 FQNEAQ (reference sequence). V lost 0 bases, J lost 1 base, and 3 bases lay in between. CDR3 length: 13 amino acids. The CDR3 is CASSLADNYGYTF. CDR3 DNA sequence: TGTGCCAGCAGCTTAGCAGATAACTATGGCTACACCTTC. Variable domain in full (rest from reference TRBV7-9 and TRBJ1-2): DTGVSQNPRHKITKRGQNVTFRCDPISEHNRLYWYRQTLGQGPEFLTYFQNEAQLEKSRLLSDRFSAERPKGSFSTLEIQRTEQGDSAMYLCASSLADNYGYTFGSGTRLTVV.

This clonotype was detected many times. The CDR3 region is CASSIRRGRPNTEAFF. The CDR3 bases are TGTGCCAGTAGTATACGTCGCGGCAGGCCGAACACTGAAGCTTTCTTT. The genes are TRBV19 and TRBJ1-1; no firm D call. The CDR3 covers 16 residues. V lost 2 bases, J lost 1 base, and 14 bases lay in between. From germline, CDR1 is LNHDA and CDR2 SQIVND (reference sequence).

This clonotype came up a few times. This may arise from a read error, as a much more abundant clone is one base away. This chain uses TRBV3-1 with TRBJ2-3, with TRBD2 as a possible D gene (5 bases). The V and J ends lost 1 base and 5 bases respectively, with 13 bases between them. The CDR3 loop spans 15 amino acids. Germline values: CDR1 LGHDT, CDR2 YNNKEL (reference sequence). CDR3 coding DNA: TGTGCCAGCAGCCAAGGAGCACTAGTCAGAGATACGCAGTATTTT. Protein: CASSQGALVRDTQYF.

The genes are TRBV9 and TRBJ1-4; 9 bases line up with TRBD1. This CDR3 is 13 amino acids long. V lost 3 bases to trimming and J lost 8 bases; unmatched junction nucleotides: 2. Germline V gene data show CDR1 as SGDLS and CDR2 as YYNGEE. CDR3 loop: CASSGGQGEKLFF. Here the CDR3 DNA reads TGTGCCAGCAGCGGAGGACAGGGGGAAAAACTGTTTTTT.

With regard to this clonotype: A much larger clone lies one base from this, so it may be a read error. The chain links TRBV10-2 to TRBJ2-7; 13 bases align to TRBD2. The CDR3 spans 14 residues. The V gene's germline CDR1 is WSHSY and CDR2 SAAADI. The CDR3, as DNA: TGCGCCAGCATGGGGACTAGCGGGGACTACGGGCAGTACTTC. This gives the protein CASMGTSGDYGQYF.

The table lists this clonotype with many counts. V and J are TRBV2 and TRBJ2-1; a possible D gene is TRBD1 (6 bases). The CDR3 covers 15 residues. V lost 7 bases and J 0 bases, leaving 13 bases between the germline ends. Germline assignment: CDR1 SNHLY and CDR2 FYNNEI. CDR3 residues: CASIVDRNSYNEQFF. The CDR3 nucleotides read TGTGCCAGCATTGTAGACAGGAACTCCTACAATGAGCAGTTCTTC.

This clonotype was observed at least ten times. CDR3 residues: CASSPRGAQPQHF. The DNA for the CDR3 is TGTGCCAGCAGCCCTCGGGGAGCCCAGCCCCAGCATTTT. The rearrangement uses TRBV2 and TRBJ1-5; D not certain. The CDR3 spans 13 residues. V lost 6 bases, J lost 7 bases, and 13 bases lay in between. Germline lookup yields CDR1 SNHLY and CDR2 FYNNEI.

This clonotype was seen at least ten times. The chain has TRBV7-2 and TRBJ1-5; 7 nucleotides line up with TRBD1. CDR1 SGHTA and CDR2 FQGNSA come from the germline V gene. V dropped 1 base and J dropped 2; count of bases not matched to a gene: 11. CDR3 length: 18 residues. The CDR3 nucleotides read TGTGCCAGCAGCTTAGGGAGGGGTCGGACAGGAGGCAATCAGCCCCAGCATTTT. This sequence encodes CASSLGRGRTGGNQPQHF.

This clonotype was observed many times. The V and J genes are TRBV18 and TRBJ2-1, with 9 bases lining up with TRBD1. The CDR3 spans 12 residues. Unmatched junction bases numbered 3, after V lost 3 bases and J lost 12 bases. Germline lookup yields CDR1 KGHSH and CDR2 LQKENI. The CDR3 here is CASSPDRGWQFF. DNA for the CDR3: TGTGCCAGCTCACCGGACAGGGGATGGCAGTTCTTC.

Many counts were recorded for this clonotype. A read error may produce the germline difference seen at one junction end. This chain links TRBV7-2 with TRBJ2-5, with TRBD2 matching over 7 bases. This CDR3 region has 14 residues. Per germline, CDR1 SGHTA and CDR2 FQGNSA. CDR3 coding DNA: TGTGCCAGCAGCCTAGCTGCGGGAGCAGAGACCCAGTACTTC. Translating it yields CASSLAAGAETQYF.

This clonotype was picked up many times. The V gene is TRBV20-1, the J gene TRBJ1-5, with 8 bases fitting TRBD1. CDR1 is DFQATT, CDR2 SNEGSKA, per germline (reference sequence). With 0 bases clipped from V and 6 bases from J, the junction kept 10 bases outside the gene matches. The CDR3 runs to 16 residues. CDR3 region: CSARDISGQGGQPQHF. In DNA, the CDR3 is TGCAGTGCTAGAGATATCTCCGGACAGGGTGGTCAGCCCCAGCATTTT.

This chain uses TRBV3-1 with TRBJ2-1; 15 nucleotides match TRBD2. The CDR3 is 18 residues long. V shed 0 bases and J 7 bases; nucleotides not matched to a gene: 7. Germline CDR1 reads LGHDT; CDR2 reads YNNKEL (reference sequence). In DNA, the CDR3 is TGTGCCAGCAGCCAAGACAGGACTAGCGGGAGGGCGAAAAATGAGCAGTTCTTC. It codes for CASSQDRTSGRAKNEQFF.